Presented here are 30 T cell receptor beta chains from one specimen sequenced in a study of T cell responses to AZD1222 COVID-19 vaccine. Sequencing used immunoSEQ multiplex PCR; TCRdb keeps in-frame clones, though not all of them. The data contain 90,000 to 150,000 clones, over 75% of them seen just once; the ten biggest clones take up 4% to 4.5%. The sample here was peripheral blood, taken 28 days after the second dose of the MenACWY control vaccine. The receptors originated from an adult who received the MenACWY meningococcal vaccine as a control.

This chain uses TRBV25-1 with TRBJ2-3, with D hard to call. The CDR3 runs 16 residues. Germline V gene sequence: CDR1 MGHDK, CDR2 SYGVNS. The V and J ends lost 1 base and 2 bases respectively, with 13 bases between them. CDR3 in amino acids: CASSELNSPYTDTQYF. The CDR3 bases are TGTGCCAGCAGTGAATTGAACTCCCCATACACAGATACGCAGTATTTT.

The gene calls are TRBV21-1 and TRBJ2-1; the D call of TRBD2 is as the table states it, not checked on the DNA. TRBV21-1 is classified as a pseudogene. This CDR3 is built from 18 residues. The DNA for the CDR3 is TGTGCCAGCAGCAAACCACCCCGGTGTGGGACTAACTACAATGAGCAGTTCTTC. It codes for CASSKPPRCGTNYNEQFF.

The chain combines TRBV19 with TRBJ1-5; D is unclear. The V end was cut by 0 bases, the J end by 0 bases, with 9 bases between. Germline V lookup: CDR1 LNHDA, CDR2 SQIVND (reference sequence). This CDR3 is 16 amino acids long. The CDR3 protein is CASSIDSSGSNQPQHF. In nucleotides, the CDR3 is TGTGCCAGTAGTATAGATAGTAGTGGTAGCAATCAGCCCCAGCATTTT.

The chain uses TRBV11-2 and TRBJ1-4; possible D gene TRBD1, 5 bases. The germline gives CDR1 SGHAT, CDR2 FQNNGV. V shed 0 bases and J shed 7 bases, with 6 bases lying between them. The CDR3 loop spans 13 amino acids. For the CDR3, the DNA is TGTGCCAGCAGCTTAGACAGGGTTGAAAAACTGTTTTTT. Translated, it gives CASSLDRVEKLFF.

The chain couples TRBV4-1 to TRBJ2-3, with 7 bases identical to TRBD2. Germline V gene lookup returns CDR1 MGHRA and CDR2 YSYEKL. The CDR3 is made up of 17 amino acids. V gave up 0 bases and J gave up 6 bases; unmatched junction bases: 12. Written as DNA, the CDR3 is TGCGCCAGCAGCCAAGAAAGGTTGGCGGGAGTATTGGATACGCAGTATTTT. Translated, it gives CASSQERLAGVLDTQYF.

The chain employs TRBV4-1 and TRBJ2-7; TRBD1 matches 11 bases. Germline V gene data show CDR1 as MGHRA and CDR2 as YSYEKL. This CDR3 has 15 residues. The V segment lost 4 bases and the J segment 6 bases; nucleotides outside the gene matches: 8. The CDR3 bases are TGCGCCAGCAGCCGGGGGGACAGGGGGAATTTCGAGCAGTACTTC. Encoded protein: CASSRGDRGNFEQYF.

This clone has only one observation. V is TRBV29-1 and J is TRBJ2-5, with a possible D match to TRBD2 (5 bases). The CDR3 consists of 12 residues. V dropped 7 bases and J dropped 2 bases, with 11 bases sitting between them. Germline assignment: CDR1 SQVTM and CDR2 ANQGSEA. CDR3 in amino acids: CSARAIQETQYF. CDR3 coding DNA: TGCAGCGCGCGGGCCATACAAGAGACCCAGTACTTC.

This sequence joins TRBV21-1 and TRBJ2-3; the D call in the table, TRBD1, was not verified against the DNA. TRBV21-1 is described as a pseudogene. This CDR3 has 19 residues. The CDR3 here is CASSKGIGGLQSCTDTQYF. The CDR3 bases are TGTGCCAGCAGCAAAGGGATAGGGGGCCTCCAGAGTTGCACAGATACGCAGTATTTT.

The chain combines TRBV29-1 with TRBJ2-7; D perhaps matches TRBD1 (6 bases). Germline CDR1 and CDR2: SQVTM and ANQGSEA. The V gene lost 7 bases and the J gene lost 4 bases, with 11 bases spanning the gap. This CDR3 has 11 residues. CDR3 nucleotides: TGCAGCGCAGGAGACAGGTACGAGCAGTACTTC. Protein product: CSAGDRYEQYF.

The chain has TRBV7-9 and TRBJ1-2; 11 nucleotides match TRBD1. The CDR3 length is 18 residues. CDR1 is SEHNR and CDR2 is FQNEAQ in the germline V gene (reference sequence). V shed 5 bases and J 4 bases; nucleotides not matched to a gene: 15. CDR3 DNA sequence: TGTGCCAGCAGCCTCCTAGACGGGACAGGGGGGGTAGGCTATGGCTACACCTTC. It translates to CASSLLDGTGGVGYGYTF.

V and J are TRBV5-6 and TRBJ2-5, with D perhaps TRBD1 or TRBD2 (5 bases each). Germline loops: CDR1 SGHDT, CDR2 YYEEEE. Deletions cut 1 base from V and 5 bases from J, with 18 bases between. CDR3 length: 16 residues. This CDR3 is CASSLLLVGVGETQYF. CDR3 sequence (DNA): TGTGCCAGCAGCTTGTTATTAGTGGGGGTAGGGGAGACCCAGTACTTC. The full variable domain, rest sourced from reference TRBV5-6 and TRBJ2-5, is DAGVTQSPTHLIKTRGQQVTLRCSPKSGHDTVSWYQQALGQGPQFIFQYYEEEERQRGNFPDRFSGHQFPNYSSELNVNALLLGDSALYLCASSLLLVGVGETQYFGPGTRLLVL.

V and J are TRBV7-9 and TRBJ1-2; D ambiguous. Germline V gene lookup returns CDR1 SEHNR and CDR2 FQNEAQ (reference sequence). This CDR3 region has 14 residues. The V and J ends lost 2 bases and 7 bases respectively, with 14 bases between them. The CDR3 DNA is TGTGCCAGCAGCTTATTTTCCGGGGTTGGTGGCTACACCTTC. Its translation is CASSLFSGVGGYTF. The whole variable domain, filled in from reference TRBV7-9 and TRBJ1-2, reads DTGVSQNPRHKITKRGQNVTFRCDPISEHNRLYWYRQTLGQGPEFLTYFQNEAQLEKSRLLSDRFSAERPKGSFSTLEIQRTEQGDSAMYLCASSLFSGVGGYTFGSGTRLTVV.

The genes are TRBV2 and TRBJ1-6, with D possibly TRBD1 on 6 matching bases. CDR3 length: 17 amino acids. In germline, CDR1 is SNHLY, CDR2 FYNNEI. Trimming stripped 6 bases from V and 0 bases from J, with 15 bases between. CDR3 amino acids: CASRTPGGSSYNSPLHF. DNA of the CDR3: TGTGCCAGCAGGACCCCCGGGGGCAGCTCCTATAATTCACCCCTCCACTTT. The full variable domain, completed using reference TRBV2 and TRBJ1-6, is EPEVTQTPSHQVTQMGQEVILRCVPISNHLYFYWYRQILGQKVEFLVSFYNNEISEKSEIFDDQFSVERPDGSNFTLKIRSTKLEDSAMYFCASRTPGGSSYNSPLHFGNGTRLTVT.

The genes are TRBV28 and TRBJ2-3; D gene ambiguous. V was clipped by 2 bases and J by 6 bases, with 15 bases between them. The CDR3 spans 15 residues. Germline CDR1 and CDR2: MDHEN and SYDVKM. CDR3 region: CASSLQRPKDDTQYF. DNA for the CDR3: TGTGCCAGCAGTTTACAAAGGCCAAAGGACGATACGCAGTATTTT. The full variable domain, its missing parts supplied by reference TRBV28 and TRBJ2-3, is DVKVTQSSRYLVKRTGEKVFLECVQDMDHENMFWYRQDPGLGLRLIYFSYDVKMKEKGDIPEGYSVSREKKERFSLILESASTNQTSMYLCASSLQRPKDDTQYFGPGTRLTVL.

This chain links TRBV7-8 with TRBJ2-1; TRBD2 matches at 12 bases. Germline V gene lookup returns CDR1 SGHVS and CDR2 FQNEAQ. The CDR3 length is 19 residues. V trimming: 0 bases; J trimming: 4 bases; junction bases outside the gene matches: 10. Written as DNA, the CDR3 is TGTGCCAGCAGCTTAGCGTTACTAGCGGGGGGAATACAGTACAATGAGCAGTTCTTC. Residues: CASSLALLAGGIQYNEQFF.

This chain joins TRBV6-2 or TRBV6-3 and TRBJ2-5; 7 bases fit TRBD2. V was pared by 0 bases and J by 0 bases, with 10 bases of the junction left unmatched. This CDR3 has 18 amino acids. CDR1 and CDR2 from the germline V gene are MNHEY and SVGEGT. CDR3: CASSYSRLAERYQETQYF. The DNA of the CDR3 is TGTGCCAGCAGTTACTCGAGGCTAGCGGAGAGATACCAAGAGACCCAGTACTTC.

This sequence joins TRBV5-1 and TRBJ1-6, with a weak D call TRBD1 (6 bases). The V and J ends lost 6 bases and 5 bases respectively, with 15 bases between them. The CDR3 is 15 amino acids. Germline CDR1 reads SGHRS; CDR2 reads YFSETQ. CDR3: CASTPGETDNSPLHF. The CDR3 bases are TGCGCCAGCACCCCAGGGGAGACAGATAATTCACCCCTCCACTTT.

The gene calls are TRBV4-2 and TRBJ2-1; TRBD2 agrees at 7 bases. J lost 0 bases, V lost 0 bases, and 2 bases had no gene match. Germline CDR1 reads LGHNA; CDR2 reads YNFKEQ. This CDR3 contains 16 residues. The CDR3 region is CASSQDRGSSYNEQFF. The CDR3, as DNA: TGTGCCAGCAGCCAAGACCGCGGGAGCTCCTACAATGAGCAGTTCTTC.

J is TRBJ1-5 and V is TRBV4-1; TRBD1 agrees at 10 bases. CDR1 is MGHRA and CDR2 is YSYEKL in the germline V gene. CDR3 length: 15 residues. V was clipped by 1 base and J by 7 bases; unmatched bases: 4. The CDR3 nucleotides read TGCGCCAGCAGCCAAGGTGGGACAGGGGAACAGCCCCAGCATTTT. The encoded protein is CASSQGGTGEQPQHF.

The chain combines TRBV7-9 with TRBJ2-5, with 7 bases that match TRBD2. V gave up 2 bases and J gave up 3 bases; unmatched junction bases: 6. This CDR3 has 15 amino acids. Germline CDR1 reads SEHNR; CDR2 reads FQNEAQ (reference sequence). CDR3: CASSLLGRGEETQYF. CDR3 coding DNA: TGTGCCAGCAGCTTATTGGGACGGGGGGAAGAGACCCAGTACTTC.

This clone occurred once. The chain combines TRBV29-1 with TRBJ2-1; 7 bases fit TRBD2. This CDR3 is 14 amino acids long. Per the germline V gene, CDR1 is SQVTM and CDR2 is ANQGSEA. J lost 3 bases, V lost 5 bases, and 7 bases had no gene match. CDR3 residues: CSVSIGGGYNEQFF. In DNA form, the CDR3 reads TGCAGCGTTAGTATAGGCGGGGGCTACAATGAGCAGTTCTTC.

The rearrangement uses TRBV10-3 and TRBJ1-1, with TRBD1 as a possible D gene (5 bases). Per germline, CDR1 ENHRY and CDR2 SYGVKD. The CDR3 covers 11 residues. Between the trimmed V and J ends, which lost 6 bases and 5 bases, there was a span of 7 bases. CDR3 loop: CAIRGGTEAFF. CDR3 in DNA: TGTGCCATCAGGGGGGGAACTGAAGCTTTCTTT.

The chain links TRBV18 to TRBJ1-1; D is possibly TRBD1 (6 bases). CDR1 and CDR2 (germline): KGHSH, LQKENI. CDR3 size: 16 residues. V lost 5 bases and J 0 bases, leaving 16 bases between the germline ends. In nucleotides, the CDR3 is TGTGCCAGCTCAACCTCACAGGGCCAAGTGAACACTGAAGCTTTCTTT. It is translated as CASSTSQGQVNTEAFF.

The chain is built from TRBV6-5 and TRBJ1-3; unclear D gene. Between the trimmed V and J ends, which lost 8 bases and 0 bases, there was a span of 8 bases. This CDR3 spans 13 amino acids. Germline lookup yields CDR1 MNHEY and CDR2 SVGAGI. As DNA, the CDR3 is TGTGCCAGCGCTAGGAGCTCTGGAAACACCATATATTTT. This sequence encodes CASARSSGNTIYF.

V usage is TRBV19 and J usage is TRBJ2-7; maybe TRBD1 (6 bases). The CDR3 length is 15 residues. Germline V CDR1 and CDR2: LNHDA, SQIVND (reference sequence). V was trimmed by 4 bases and J by 6 bases, leaving 19 bases between them. CDR3 sequence: CASSTTGKFPGEQYF. The CDR3 DNA reads TGTGCCAGTAGTACGACAGGTAAATTCCCGGGCGAGCAGTACTTC. The full variable domain, completed using reference TRBV19 and TRBJ2-7, is DGGITQSPKYLFRKEGQNVTLSCEQNLNHDAMYWYRQDPGQGLRLIYYSQIVNDFQKGDIAEGYSVSREKKESFPLTVTSAQKNPTAFYLCASSTTGKFPGEQYFGPGTRLTVT.

This clone was seen only once. The chain couples TRBV10-2 to TRBJ1-5, with D perhaps matching TRBD1 (5 bases). Per the germline V gene, CDR1 is WSHSY and CDR2 is SAAADI. Trimming took off 3 bases at V and 3 bases at J, with 15 bases between the two ends. The CDR3 extends over 16 amino acids. The CDR3: CASSDLGPNFNQPQHF. The CDR3 DNA reads TGCGCCAGCAGTGACTTGGGGCCGAACTTCAATCAGCCCCAGCATTTT.

CDR3 protein: CASSQDSGGNGETQYF. The CDR3 bases are TGTGCCAGCAGCCAAGATAGCGGGGGAAATGGAGAGACCCAGTACTTC. The rearrangement joins TRBV4-2 to TRBJ2-5, with 9 bases matching TRBD2. The junction had 6 bases not matched to a gene; V was cut back by 0 bases and J by 4 bases. The CDR3 loop spans 16 amino acids. The germline gives CDR1 LGHNA, CDR2 YNFKEQ.

The chain carries TRBV19 and TRBJ2-1; D is unresolved. V was clipped by 1 base and J by 0 bases, with 7 bases between them. The CDR3 is 15 residues long. Germline lookup yields CDR1 LNHDA and CDR2 SQIVND (reference sequence). This chain's CDR3 is CASSIGESSYNEQFF. In nucleotides, the CDR3 is TGTGCCAGTAGTATAGGGGAAAGCTCCTACAATGAGCAGTTCTTC.

CDR3 nucleotides: TGCGCCAGCAGCTTGTCAACTGACAGGGGGGGGGACCAAGAGACCCAGTACTTC. Its protein is CASSLSTDRGGDQETQYF. The V call is TRBV5-1, the J call TRBJ2-5, with TRBD1 matching 9 bases. CDR1 and CDR2 from the germline V gene are SGHRS and YFSETQ. J lost 0 bases, V lost 1 base, and 10 bases had no gene match. This CDR3 region has 18 residues.

This clone showed up just a few times. The chain carries TRBV7-9 and TRBJ1-5; the D gene is possibly TRBD1 (6 bases). CDR1 and CDR2 (germline): SEHNR, FQNEAQ (reference sequence). The CDR3 has 17 residues. With 0 bases removed from V and 0 bases from J, the gap between germline ends came to 12 bases. The CDR3 here is CASSLAGTSYSNQPQHF. The CDR3 DNA reads as TGTGCCAGCAGCTTAGCTGGGACAAGCTATAGCAATCAGCCCCAGCATTTT.